The next 19 T cell receptor beta chains were all read from a single sample in a study of naive and memory T cell subsets. The SP2 primer and nested alpha and beta constant region primers amplified ligated cDNA in four rounds. TCRdb reprocessed the UMI-ligation and nested PCR reads via MiXCR and lists one record per CDR3 protein. Seen here are fewer than 30,000 distinct CDR3 sequences, roughly 5.4% observed once, and the top ten hold 7.4%. TCR cDNA received a 3' ligated oligonucleotide that carried a UMI. Sequencing was done on a sample of blood. The receptors stem from an adult in good health.

At least ten counts were recorded for this clonotype. CDR3 in amino acids: CSAPHTSTDTQYF. In DNA form, the CDR3 reads TGCAGTGCCCCACATACTAGCACAGATACGCAGTATTTT. The chain employs TRBV20-1 and TRBJ2-3, with D uncertain. The length of the CDR3 is 13 residues. CDR1 and CDR2 (germline): DFQATT, SNEGSKA (reference sequence). The germline V and J ends were trimmed by 6 bases and 0 bases, with 10 bases remaining between them.

The chain has TRBV7-2 and TRBJ2-1; TRBD1 aligns across 8 bases. V lost 4 bases to trimming and J lost 5 bases; unmatched junction nucleotides: 7. CDR1 is SGHTA, CDR2 FQGNSA, per germline. The CDR3 has 15 residues. CDR3 bases: TGTGCCAGCAGCTACCCCGGGACAGGAAACAATGAGCAGTTCTTC. It translates to CASSYPGTGNNEQFF.

This clonotype appeared many times. The V call is TRBV5-1, the J call TRBJ2-5; D is unresolved. The CDR3 has 14 residues. V lost 0 bases and J lost 4, with 10 bases in between. Germline CDR1 reads SGHRS; CDR2 reads YFSETQ. The CDR3 reads CASSLEVKGETQYF. The CDR3 DNA reads as TGCGCCAGCAGCTTGGAGGTGAAGGGAGAGACCCAGTACTTC. Drawing the rest from reference TRBV5-1 and TRBJ2-5, the complete variable domain is KAGVTQTPRYLIKTRGQQVTLSCSPISGHRSVSWYQQTPGQGLQFLFEYFSETQRNKGNFPGRFSGRQFSNSRSEMNVSTLELGDSALYLCASSLEVKGETQYFGPGTRLLVL.

In this sample, this clonotype turned up a few times. This chain connects TRBV7-2 to TRBJ1-5; D may be TRBD1 (5 bases). V was clipped by 5 bases and J by 4 bases, with 15 bases between them. CDR1 SGHTA and CDR2 FQGNSA come from the germline V gene. This CDR3 comprises 15 residues. The DNA of the CDR3 is TGTGCCAGCAGCGCAACCGGGACGGTAAATCAGCCCCAGCATTTT. Its protein is CASSATGTVNQPQHF. Full variable domain (outside the CDR3, taken from reference TRBV7-2 and TRBJ1-5): GAGVSQSPSNKVTEKGKDVELRCDPISGHTALYWYRQSLGQGLEFLIYFQGNSAPDKSGLPSDRFSAERTGGSVSTLTIQRTQQEDSAVYLCASSATGTVNQPQHFGDGTRLSIL.

This clonotype was counted at least ten times. The chain links TRBV12-3 or TRBV12-4 to TRBJ1-1; D is uncertain. The V end was cut by 4 bases, the J end by 4 bases, with 10 bases between. This CDR3 spans 13 amino acids. Written as DNA, the CDR3 is TGTGCCAGCAGTTATTACGGAACCACTGAAGCTTTCTTT. This gives the protein CASSYYGTTEAFF.

This clonotype was seen at least ten times. V gene TRBV28 combines with J gene TRBJ2-7, with unresolved D. Trimming shortened V by 6 bases and J by 5 bases, and 26 bases separated the two germline ends. Germline V gene lookup returns CDR1 MDHEN and CDR2 SYDVKM. The CDR3 spans 17 residues. The CDR3 loop reads CASRVGGPSLPSHEQYF. Here the CDR3 DNA reads TGTGCCAGCAGGGTGGGCGGACCCTCACTACCCTCGCACGAGCAGTACTTC.

This clonotype was counted many times. V gene TRBV6-5 combines with J gene TRBJ1-1; D gene unclear. This CDR3 has 14 amino acids. Per germline, CDR1 MNHEY and CDR2 SVGAGI. The V end was cut by 7 bases, the J end by 1 base, with 13 bases between. The CDR3 sequence is CASISPLPNTEAFF. The CDR3 DNA is TGTGCCAGCATTAGTCCCCTACCGAACACTGAAGCTTTCTTT.

This clonotype is deemed medium-sized (0.01 to 0.1%). The chain uses TRBV6-6 and TRBJ2-1, with D perhaps TRBD2 (6 bases). CDR3 length: 12 residues. Between the trimmed V and J ends, which lost 5 bases and 13 bases, there was a span of 15 bases. The V gene's germline CDR1 is MNHNY and CDR2 SVGAGI (reference sequence). CDR3 sequence: CASSPGRTSQFF. The CDR3 nucleotides are TGTGCCAGCAGTCCCGGGAGAACGAGTCAGTTCTTC.

The table lists this clonotype with a few counts. V gene TRBV15 combines with J gene TRBJ1-5; 7 nucleotides match TRBD1. The V and J ends lost 2 bases and 5 bases, in that order; junction bases with no gene match: 12. From germline, CDR1 is LNHNV and CDR2 YYDKDF (reference sequence). The CDR3 spans 17 residues. For the CDR3, the DNA is TGTGCCACCAGCAGACACCCTTCAGGGGGGATGGATCAGCCCCAGCATTTT. It is translated as CATSRHPSGGMDQPQHF.

This clonotype was observed at least ten times. V gene TRBV15 combines with J gene TRBJ2-1; D is possibly TRBD2 (6 bases). The V gene lost 1 base and the J gene lost 6 bases, with 13 bases spanning the gap. The CDR3 extends over 15 amino acids. Germline V gives CDR1 LNHNV, CDR2 YYDKDF (reference sequence). The CDR3 is CATSRVGGRSNEQFF. DNA of the CDR3: TGTGCCACCAGCAGAGTAGGAGGGCGGTCCAATGAGCAGTTCTTC.

This clonotype was seen a handful of times. V and J are TRBV3-1 and TRBJ2-5; D is ambiguous. Trimming stripped 1 base from V and 4 bases from J, with 7 bases between. The CDR3 covers 13 residues. From germline, CDR1 is LGHDT and CDR2 YNNKEL (reference sequence). The CDR3 loop is CASSQAAVETQYF. CDR3 sequence (DNA): TGTGCCAGCAGCCAAGCCGCAGTAGAGACCCAGTACTTC.

This clonotype has at least ten counts. This chain connects TRBV7-9 to TRBJ2-7; the D call may be TRBD1 or TRBD2 (5 bases each). Germline V lookup: CDR1 SEHNR, CDR2 FQNEAQ (reference sequence). This CDR3 is built from 17 residues. Trimming shortened V by 3 bases and J by 2 bases, and 20 bases separated the two germline ends. In DNA form, the CDR3 reads TGTGCCAGCAGCTTGGGGGTGGCGGCCACAGGCACCTACGAGCAGTACTTC. Translation: CASSLGVAATGTYEQYF.

In its sample, this clonotype was seen many times. The chain recombines TRBV29-1 with TRBJ2-2; perhaps TRBD2 as D (5 bases). The CDR3 runs to 12 residues. Germline values: CDR1 SQVTM, CDR2 ANQGSEA. V was pared by 2 bases and J by 6 bases, with 7 bases between. This chain's CDR3 is CSVERGPGELFF. CDR3 nucleotide sequence: TGCAGCGTTGAACGCGGGCCCGGGGAGCTGTTTTTT.

In this sample, this clonotype turned up many times. This chain links TRBV7-9 with TRBJ2-7; D possibly corresponds to TRBD2 (6 bases). Germline CDR1 and CDR2: SEHNR and FQNEAQ (reference sequence). This CDR3 is built from 15 residues. Trimming removed 5 bases at V and 9 bases at J, with 23 bases between. CDR3 amino acids: CASSDGSQGKIRQYF. CDR3 nucleotides: TGTGCCAGCAGCGACGGGAGCCAGGGAAAAATCCGGCAGTACTTC.

In its sample, this clonotype was seen many times. The V and J genes are TRBV3-1 and TRBJ1-4; D remains ambiguous. Trimming removed 4 bases at V and 5 bases at J, with 5 bases between. The V gene's germline CDR1 is LGHDT and CDR2 YNNKEL (reference sequence). The CDR3 covers 12 residues. The CDR3 is CASSPPNEKLFF. CDR3 nucleotide sequence: TGTGCCAGCAGCCCTCCGAATGAAAAACTGTTTTTT. Complete variable domain (other parts from reference TRBV3-1 and TRBJ1-4): DTAVSQTPKYLVTQMGNDKSIKCEQNLGHDTMYWYKQDSKKFLKIMFSYNNKELIINETVPNRFSPKSPDKAHLNLHINSLELGDSAVYFCASSPPNEKLFFGSGTQLSVL.

The chain has TRBV6-1 and TRBJ1-3; D not certain. V was pared by 4 bases and J by 0 bases, with 13 bases between. The CDR3 loop spans 16 amino acids. Germline-derived CDR1 and CDR2 are MNHNS and SASEGT. The CDR3 is CASSASAGISGNTIYF. The CDR3 nucleotides are TGTGCCAGCAGTGCGTCGGCAGGTATCTCTGGAAACACCATATATTTT.

V and J are TRBV24-1 and TRBJ2-7; the match to TRBD2 covers 11 bases. Germline V gene data show CDR1 as KGHDR and CDR2 as SFDVKD. CDR3 size: 14 residues. The trim removed 4 bases at V and 5 bases at J, leaving 3 bases unmatched. This CDR3 reads CATSDSLAGDEQYF. CDR3 nucleotides: TGTGCCACCAGTGACTCACTAGCGGGAGACGAGCAGTACTTC.

In its sample, this clonotype was seen many times. The chain employs TRBV5-5 and TRBJ1-1, with 11 bases matching TRBD1. The germline V gene encodes CDR1 SGHKS and CDR2 YYEKEE (reference sequence). The CDR3 runs 19 residues. V lost 1 base and J lost 4; bases outside the gene matches: 15. The CDR3 DNA follows: TGTGCCAGCAGCTTGAGGACAGGGGGCCTCAACAGTCAGGGCACTGAAGCTTTCTTT. Residues: CASSLRTGGLNSQGTEAFF.

This clonotype was seen many times. This chain uses TRBV18 with TRBJ2-1, with D uncertain. This CDR3 spans 13 amino acids. CDR1 and CDR2 (germline): KGHSH, LQKENI. The V end was cut by 3 bases, the J end by 7 bases, with 10 bases between. The CDR3 sequence is CASSPQWANEQFF. CDR3 in DNA: TGTGCCAGCTCACCGCAATGGGCAAATGAGCAGTTCTTC.